This T cell receptor (beta chain) was recovered during a study of OX40 agonist ivuxolimab in advanced cancers. In the study overall: One patient with hepatocellular carcinoma and two with cutaneous melanoma, three in all, had partial responses.

TCRdb keeps only in-frame clones here, not all; method: immunoSEQ multiplex PCR. The profile shows 15,000 to 25,000 clones, around 90% of them singletons. The CDR3 spans 16 residues. Germline V gene lookup returns CDR1 MDHEN and CDR2 SYDVKM. With 1 base removed from V and 5 bases from J, the gap between germline ends came to 17 bases. Study outcomes and limitations: People who partly responded at 0.1-3.0 mg/kg had some of the least clonal expansion seen. The expanded peripheral T cells' antigen specificity was not determined. CD4+ and CD8+ T cells in blood underwent clonal expansion by week 6 at 0.1 to 3.0 mg/kg.

Details on this clone: Its target is not known.

The chain links TRBV28 to TRBJ1-2; D remains ambiguous. This receptor was identified in an adult with an advanced solid tumor such as melanoma, head and neck, liver or kidney cancer. Sequencing used CD4+ or CD8+ T cells sorted from blood, obtained in a trial of the OX40 agonist ivuxolimab. The chain's CDR3 is CASSLLEAAFFYGYTF. In DNA, the CDR3 is TGTGCCAGCAGTTTATTGGAGGCTGCGTTTTTTTATGGCTACACCTTC.